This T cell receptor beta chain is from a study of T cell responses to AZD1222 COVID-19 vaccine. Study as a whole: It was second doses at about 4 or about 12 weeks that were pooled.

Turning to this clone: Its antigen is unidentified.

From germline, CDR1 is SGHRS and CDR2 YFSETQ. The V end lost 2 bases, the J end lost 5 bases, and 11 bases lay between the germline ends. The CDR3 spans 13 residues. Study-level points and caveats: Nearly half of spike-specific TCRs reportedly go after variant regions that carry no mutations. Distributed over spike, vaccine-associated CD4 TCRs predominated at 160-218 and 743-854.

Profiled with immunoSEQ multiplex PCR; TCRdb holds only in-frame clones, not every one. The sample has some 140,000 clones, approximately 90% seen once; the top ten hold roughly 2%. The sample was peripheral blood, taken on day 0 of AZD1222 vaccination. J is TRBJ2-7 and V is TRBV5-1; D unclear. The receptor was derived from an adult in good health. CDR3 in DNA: TGCGCCAGCAGCTTAGGCTCTTTCGACGAGCAGTACTTC. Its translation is CASSLGSFDEQYF.